Listed below are T cell receptor beta chains from one sample, sequenced in a study of naive and memory T cell subsets. TCRdb analysed the UMI-ligation and nested PCR reads with MiXCR anew, one entry per CDR3 protein. In the table there are over 130,000 distinct CDR3 sequences, approximately 20% of which are singletons. Source material: naive CD8+ T cells from blood. These receptor sequences come from a human donor in good health. The CDR3 runs from the conserved cysteine through the conserved F or W. The D gene is left open where the match is weak. Expanded clones get a size class; other rows say once, few or many, or leave the size out.

cdr3_length d_call j_call clone_size v_call cdr3_aa cdr3_nt
14 TRBD1 TRBJ2-3 - TRBV12-3/TRBV12-4 CASSRTGGMETQYF TGTGCCAGCAGCCGAACAGGGGGTATGGAAACGCAGTATTTT
15 TRBD1 TRBJ2-7 many TRBV7-6 CASSPAGTGTYEQYF TGTGCCAGCAGCCCGGCCGGGACAGGGACCTACGAGCAGTACTTC
15 - TRBJ1-2 few TRBV30 CAWHPWGSGFGGYTF TGTGCCTGGCATCCCTGGGGCTCTGGGTTCGGTGGCTACACCTTC
13 - TRBJ2-1 few TRBV12-3/TRBV12-4 CASSFLVGNEQFF TGTGCCAGCAGTTTCTTAGTGGGGAATGAGCAGTTCTTC
14 TRBD1 TRBJ2-7 - TRBV4-1 CASSRGQGDYEQYF TGCGCCAGCAGCCGGGGACAGGGGGACTACGAGCAGTACTTC
14 TRBD2 TRBJ2-3 few TRBV29-1 CSVLAGVVADTQYF TGCAGCGTTTTGGCGGGAGTTGTCGCAGATACGCAGTATTTT
15 - TRBJ2-3 - TRBV29-1 CSVENTAGSTDTQYF TGCAGCGTTGAAAACACGGCAGGGAGCACAGATACGCAGTATTTT
15 - TRBJ1-3 few TRBV28 CASSLGGGAGNTIYF TGTGCCAGCAGTCTCGGAGGGGGGGCTGGAAACACCATATATTTT
13 - TRBJ1-6 - TRBV5-1 CASSLATSSPLHF TGCGCCAGCAGCTTGGCAACCTCATCACCCCTCCACTTT
15 - TRBJ1-2 - TRBV29-1 CSVGRALGESYGYTF TGCAGCGTTGGAAGGGCCCTGGGAGAGAGCTATGGCTACACCTTC
17 TRBD2 TRBJ2-5 - TRBV6-5 CASRLLAGLTREETQYF TGTGCCAGCAGACTGCTAGCGGGACTAACCCGGGAGGAGACCCAGTACTTC
15 - TRBJ1-2 few TRBV9 CASSVDYEEGYGYTF TGTGCCAGCAGCGTAGATTACGAGGAGGGCTATGGCTACACCTTC
13 - TRBJ2-7 - TRBV12-3/TRBV12-4 CASSFTVGYEQYF TGTGCCAGCAGCTTCACTGTCGGCTATGAGCAGTACTTC
15 - TRBJ1-1 few TRBV18 CASSPPLAGNTEAFF TGTGCCAGCTCACCACCGTTGGCGGGGAACACTGAAGCTTTCTTT
16 TRBD2 TRBJ2-1 many TRBV29-1 CSVEPSGLAAYNEQFF TGCAGCGTTGAACCCTCTGGGCTAGCGGCCTACAATGAGCAGTTCTTC
13 - TRBJ2-1 - TRBV27 CASSLDLVNEQFF TGTGCCAGCAGTTTAGACCTCGTCAATGAGCAGTTCTTC
13 TRBD1 TRBJ2-1 few TRBV19 CASSMARGNEQFF TGTGCCAGTAGTATGGCCAGGGGGAATGAGCAGTTCTTC
17 TRBD1 TRBJ2-2 few TRBV2 CASSDRGQGMNTGELFF TGTGCCAGCAGTGATCGGGGACAGGGGATGAACACCGGGGAGCTGTTTTTT
17 - TRBJ2-3 - TRBV14 CASSQDRGSYITDTQYF TGTGCCAGCAGCCAAGATCGCGGCAGCTATATCACAGATACGCAGTATTTT
15 - TRBJ1-1 - TRBV2 CAKKGGAELNTEAFF TGTGCCAAAAAAGGAGGGGCCGAACTGAACACTGAAGCTTTCTTT
13 - TRBJ2-7 - TRBV29-1 CSVVVGVLYEQYF TGCAGCGTTGTCGTAGGGGTCTTGTACGAGCAGTACTTC
11 - TRBJ2-1 few TRBV19 CASGFSNEQFF TGTGCCAGTGGTTTCTCCAATGAGCAGTTCTTC
14 TRBD2 TRBJ2-7 few TRBV12-3/TRBV12-4 CASSRLAESYEQYF TGTGCCAGCAGTCGACTAGCGGAATCCTACGAGCAGTACTTC
17 TRBD2 TRBJ2-3 - TRBV4-2 CASSPHPGTSGTDTQYF TGTGCCAGCAGCCCCCACCCCGGGACTAGCGGGACAGATACGCAGTATTTT
15 - TRBJ2-1 - TRBV7-6 CASSLGSGFYNEQFF TGTGCCAGCAGCTTAGGTAGCGGCTTCTACAATGAGCAGTTCTTC
16 TRBD1 TRBJ1-2 - TRBV12-5 CASGLADRAANYGYTF TGTGCTAGTGGTTTGGCAGACAGGGCAGCTAACTATGGCTACACCTTC
14 - TRBJ2-7 few TRBV28 CASSLVRMAHEQYF TGTGCCAGCAGTTTGGTTAGAATGGCCCACGAGCAGTACTTC
16 TRBD2 TRBJ2-1 few TRBV24-1 CATSAPDSGSEDEQFF TGTGCCACCAGTGCCCCCGATAGCGGGAGTGAGGATGAGCAGTTCTTC
15 - TRBJ2-6 - TRBV7-9 CASSLGSAGAQVLTF TGTGCCAGCAGCTTAGGCTCTGCAGGGGCCCAAGTCCTGACTTTC
15 - TRBJ2-7 few TRBV30 CAWSVMTGNFYEQYF TGTGCCTGGAGTGTTATGACAGGAAATTTCTACGAGCAGTACTTC
16 - TRBJ2-2 few TRBV2 CASRGNPASNTGELFF TGTGCCAGCAGGGGGAACCCGGCTTCGAACACCGGGGAGCTGTTTTTT
10 - TRBJ2-1 few TRBV20-1 CSAESNEQFF TGCAGTGCTGAAAGCAATGAGCAGTTCTTC
15 - TRBJ2-2 few TRBV6-5 CASGPSGVGTGELFF TGTGCCAGCGGGCCTTCTGGGGTCGGCACCGGGGAGCTGTTTTTT
14 TRBD2 TRBJ2-7 - TRBV6-2/TRBV6-3 CAIGLAGDGDEQYF TGTGCCATCGGACTAGCGGGAGACGGAGACGAGCAGTACTTC
12 - TRBJ2-1 few TRBV6-5 CASSYSRSREFF TGTGCCAGCAGTTACTCTAGGTCCAGGGAGTTCTTC
13 - TRBJ2-3 - TRBV7-8 CASTQGGPDTQYF TGTGCCAGCACCCAAGGCGGACCGGATACGCAGTATTTT
13 TRBD1 TRBJ2-1 few TRBV29-1 CSVVLQGAGEQFF TGCAGCGTTGTTTTACAGGGGGCCGGTGAGCAGTTCTTC
13 TRBD1 TRBJ2-7 few TRBV27 CASSLRTGTEQYF TGTGCCAGCAGCCTCCGGACAGGGACCGAGCAGTACTTC
18 - TRBJ1-4 few TRBV5-6 CASSTLDLVTPSSGKLFF TGTGCCAGCAGCACGCTTGACCTGGTCACTCCCTCATCAGGAAAACTGTTTTTT
15 - TRBJ2-2 - TRBV3-1 CASSQDAGAGGELFF TGTGCCAGCAGCCAAGATGCTGGGGCTGGCGGGGAGCTGTTTTTT
16 TRBD2 TRBJ2-1 - TRBV12-3/TRBV12-4 CASTKTSERFYNEQFF TGTGCCAGCACCAAAACTAGCGAGCGGTTCTACAATGAGCAGTTCTTC
16 - TRBJ2-1 - TRBV7-6 CASSLERSGSWNEQFF TGTGCCAGCAGCTTAGAACGATCGGGGTCTTGGAATGAGCAGTTCTTC
12 - TRBJ2-1 - TRBV5-6 CASSLVRNEQFF TGTGCCAGCAGCTTGGTTAGGAATGAGCAGTTCTTC
13 - TRBJ1-2 many TRBV5-6 CASSLNNGYGYTF TGTGCCAGCAGCTTGAACAACGGCTATGGCTACACCTTC
13 - TRBJ2-1 many TRBV7-9 CASWGSSYNEQFF TGTGCCAGCTGGGGGAGCTCCTACAATGAGCAGTTCTTC
13 TRBD1 TRBJ2-7 - TRBV5-1 CASSGQGTHEQYF TGCGCCAGCAGCGGACAGGGGACGCACGAGCAGTACTTC
12 - TRBJ2-1 few TRBV29-1 CSVEDGNNEQFF TGCAGCGTTGAAGATGGCAACAATGAGCAGTTCTTC
12 - TRBJ1-5 few TRBV5-5 CASRQSGQPQHF TGTGCCAGCAGACAGTCAGGACAGCCCCAGCATTTT
14 - TRBJ1-5 few TRBV28 CASMDMANGGPQHF TGTGCCAGCATGGACATGGCTAACGGGGGGCCCCAGCATTTT
12 - TRBJ1-2 - TRBV2 CASIGLPYGYTF TGTGCCAGCATAGGTTTGCCCTATGGCTACACCTTC
15 - TRBJ2-7 - TRBV12-3/TRBV12-4 CASSHSRDKTYEQYF TGTGCCAGCAGTCATAGCCGGGACAAAACCTACGAGCAGTACTTC
13 TRBD2 TRBJ2-7 few TRBV7-2 CASSWGGDAEQYF TGTGCCAGCAGCTGGGGGGGTGATGCCGAGCAGTACTTC
14 - TRBJ1-4 few TRBV27 CASSFLGVDEKLFF TGTGCCAGCAGTTTTTTGGGGGTGGATGAAAAACTGTTTTTT
12 - TRBJ2-7 - TRBV28 CASSRPVDEQYF TGTGCCAGCAGCCGCCCGGTCGACGAGCAGTACTTC
12 - TRBJ2-1 - TRBV4-1 CASSQDMDEQFF TGCGCCAGCAGCCAAGATATGGATGAGCAGTTCTTC